The 29 T cell receptor beta chains below were found in one sample sequenced in a study of tumor and adjacent non-tumor tissue in lung cancer (dated by TCRdb to 2017 to 2018). RNA was isolated from bulk, unsorted tissue, and RNA quality was assessed with a NanoDrop ND-1000 and an Agilent 2100. For the normal lung samples, distant non-tumor tissue was collected more than 3 cm away from the tumor edge. The library came from multiplex PCR. Sequencing relied on an Illumina HiSeq 2500. TCRbeta libraries were built by three rounds of nested PCR using primers (Table S4), following protocols modified from ARM-PCR. TCRdb reran the public reads through fastp at Q25 and MiXCR, keeping productive beta chains. Rows are combined by CDR3 protein, so each entry shows the most common genes and DNA. This sample has tens of thousands of distinct CDR3 sequences in its table, and less than 70% of those were observed once. 30% of the sample belongs to the ten largest clones.

Sequencing used distant non-tumor lung tissue. These receptors were obtained from a woman aged 65 to 85 with non-small cell lung cancer.

Of note for this clonotype: This sequence may be a read error, since a much larger clone differs from it by one base. This chain links TRBV28 with TRBJ2-3; 11 bases match TRBD2. The CDR3 contains 16 residues. CDR1 and CDR2 from the germline V gene are MDHEN and SYDVKM. CDR3 region: CGSSGKLAGDVDTQYF. The CDR3 DNA reads as TGTGGCAGCAGCGGGAAACTAGCGGGAGATGTAGATACGCAGTATTTT. Filled out from reference TRBV28 and TRBJ2-3, the complete variable domain reads DVKVTQSSRYLVKRTGEKVFLECVQDMDHENMFWYRQDPGLGLRLIYFSYDVKMKEKGDIPEGYSVSREKKERFSLILESASTNQTSMYLCGSSGKLAGDVDTQYFGPGTRLTVL.

In the case of this clonotype: An end of the junction does not agree with germline; a read error may underlie this. The V gene is TRBV24-1, the J gene TRBJ2-1; 14 bases match TRBD2. The germline gives CDR1 KGHDR, CDR2 SFDVKD. The CDR3 contains 17 residues. Here the CDR3 reads CATSDFTSGLAGDERLF. CDR3 DNA sequence: TGTGCCACCAGTGATTTTACTTCGGGACTAGCGGGAGACGAGCGGCTCTTC.

This clonotype showed up just once. With a much larger clone just one base away, this may be a read error. The CDR3 does not end in the conserved phenylalanine or tryptophan, so this is likely a read error. The V gene is TRBV24-1, the J gene TRBJ2-5, with 7 bases fitting TRBD1. CDR3 size: 15 residues. From germline, CDR1 is KGHDR and CDR2 SFDVKD. The ends lost 3 bases at V and 0 bases at J; junction bases unmatched: 3. CDR3 DNA: TGTGCCACCAGTGATCCCGACAGGGACCAAGAGACCCAGTACCTC. Its translation is CATSDPDRDQETQYL.

This clonotype was seen more than once but under ten times. A much larger clone lies one base from this, so it may be a read error. The chain links TRBV6-5 to TRBJ2-7, with TRBD1 matching 9 bases. With V trimmed by 3 bases and J by 4 bases, 7 bases remained unmatched. The CDR3 is made up of 15 amino acids. Germline values: CDR1 MNHEY, CDR2 SVGAGI. The CDR3 DNA reads TGTGCCAGCAGTTATGACCTGACAGGGGGATACGAGCAGTACTTC. Amino acid sequence: CASSYDLTGGYEQYF.

Turning to this clonotype: Relative to the germline gene, one junction end is altered; a read error may explain this. The V gene is TRBV10-3, the J gene TRBJ2-7, with TRBD2 matching over 13 bases. There are 17 residues in the CDR3. Per germline, CDR1 ENHRY and CDR2 SYGVKD. The CDR3 DNA sequence: TGTGTCATCAGTGACCTCGACCGACTAGCGGGAGGCTACGAGCAGTACTTC. The encoded protein is CVISDLDRLAGGYEQYF.

As concerns this clonotype: No conserved phenylalanine or tryptophan is present at the end of the CDR3, so a read error is the likely explanation. The chain joins TRBV12-3 or TRBV12-4 to TRBJ2-2; weak D call: TRBD2 (5 bases). The CDR3 contains 14 residues. CDR3 DNA: TGTGCCAGCAGCCAAACATCGGCGGCCGGGGATCTGTTTTTG. This sequence encodes CASSQTSAAGDLFL.

This clonotype has only one observation. This may come from a read error, since a much larger clone is one base off. This rearrangement joins TRBV24-1 to TRBJ1-3; D call uncertain. Germline V gives CDR1 KGHDR, CDR2 SFDVKD. CDR3 length: 16 amino acids. CDR3 bases: TGTGCCACCAGTGAGGAAGACGGAACCTCTGGAAACACCACATATTTT. This encodes CATSEEDGTSGNTTYF.

This clonotype was seen at least ten times. The DNA of the CDR3 is TGTGCCAGCAGCTTACATTCTGCGGGAGAGCCCCTCAGGGAGCAGTACTTC. This gives the protein CASSLHSAGEPLREQYF. The chain has TRBV7-9 and TRBJ2-7; TRBD2 matches at 7 bases. V was pared by 2 bases and J by 7 bases, with 17 bases of the junction left unmatched. The CDR3 loop spans 17 amino acids. Germline CDR1 reads SEHNR; CDR2 reads FQNEAQ (reference sequence). The whole variable domain, remainder taken from reference TRBV7-9 and TRBJ2-7, is DTGVSQNPRHKITKRGQNVTFRCDPISEHNRLYWYRQTLGQGPEFLTYFQNEAQLEKSRLLSDRFSAERPKGSFSTLEIQRTEQGDSAMYLCASSLHSAGEPLREQYFGPGTRLTVT.

Points on this clonotype: This sequence may be a read error, since a much larger clone differs from it by one base. This rearrangement joins TRBV11-2 to TRBJ2-2; D ambiguous. V lost 2 bases and J lost 9, with 7 bases in between. This CDR3 has 12 residues. The germline CDR1 and CDR2 sequences are SGHAT and FQNNGV. The CDR3 DNA is TGTGCCAGCAGCTTAATGTCCCGGGAGCTGTTTTTT. This encodes CASSLMSRELFF.

Notes on this clonotype: This may be a read error: a much more frequent sequence differs by one nucleotide. The chain recombines TRBV10-3 with TRBJ2-1; D perhaps matches TRBD2 (5 bases). The V end was cut by 6 bases, the J end by 0 bases, with 12 bases between. The CDR3 totals 15 residues. Germline V CDR1 and CDR2: ENHRY, SYGVKD. CDR3 sequence reads: CAISSNGNSYNEQFF. CDR3 in DNA: TGTGCCATCAGCAGTAACGGGAACTCCTACAATGAGCAGTTCTTC.

About this clonotype: In this CDR3 the conserved last residue, phenylalanine or tryptophan, is missing, so a read error is likely. The V and J genes are TRBV7-8 and TRBJ2-3; no definite D call. Germline V gene data show CDR1 as SGHVS and CDR2 as FQNEAQ. V was shortened by 8 bases and J by 3 bases, with 18 bases between the two germline ends. This CDR3 contains 15 residues. The chain's CDR3 is CASLAIGARTDTQYS. In DNA, the CDR3 is TGTGCCAGCCTGGCCATCGGAGCCAGAACAGATACGCAGTATTCT.

Concerning this clonotype: With a much larger clone just one base away, this may be a read error. The chain is built from TRBV7-8 and TRBJ2-1; the D is unclear. Germline V gene lookup returns CDR1 SGHVS and CDR2 FQNEAQ. V was trimmed by 1 base and J by 7 bases, leaving 8 bases between them. The CDR3 runs 13 residues. The chain's CDR3 is CASSLDSPNEQFF. The DNA for the CDR3 is TGTGCCAGCAGCTTAGATTCCCCAAATGAGCAGTTCTTC.

Note on this clonotype: At one of its ends the junction is not consistent with the germline gene, which may arise from a read error. V usage is TRBV5-6 and J usage is TRBJ2-5; perhaps D is TRBD1 or TRBD2 (7 bases each). The CDR3 length is 13 residues. Per germline, CDR1 SGHDT and CDR2 YYEEEE. The CDR3 loop is CANSRGGGRTQYF. CDR3 DNA sequence: TGTGCCAACAGCAGAGGGGGCGGGAGAACCCAGTACTTC.

Here the CDR3 DNA reads TGTGCCAGCAGCTCCGGCATCCGGGGGACCCAGTACTTC. Its translation: CASSSGIRGTQYF. The V call is TRBV11-3, the J call TRBJ2-5, with a tentative D call TRBD2 (5 bases). Germline assignment: CDR1 SGHNT and CDR2 YENEEA. The CDR3 consists of 13 residues. Deletions cut 4 bases from V and 7 bases from J, with 13 bases between.

V and J are TRBV6-5 and TRBJ1-1; D remains ambiguous. The CDR3 sequence is 13 residues long. The V gene lost 6 bases and the J gene lost 7 bases, with 15 bases spanning the gap. CDR1 is MNHEY, CDR2 SVGAGI, per germline. The CDR3 sequence is CASSLDYRNEAFF. The CDR3 coding sequence is TGTGCCAGCAGCCTCGATTATAGGAATGAAGCTTTCTTT.

This clonotype turned up a few times. CDR3 region: CASTGGSNQPQHF. CDR3 in DNA: TGTGCCAGCACAGGGGGTAGCAATCAGCCCCAGCATTTT. V gene TRBV28 combines with J gene TRBJ1-5; 7 nucleotides align to TRBD1. With 7 bases clipped from V and 0 bases from J, the junction kept 0 bases outside the gene matches. The germline V gene encodes CDR1 MDHEN and CDR2 SYDVKM. CDR3 length: 13 amino acids.

The rearrangement joins TRBV29-1 to TRBJ2-2; TRBD2 is a possible D gene (5 bases). The CDR3 has 16 amino acids. Germline V lookup: CDR1 SQVTM, CDR2 ANQGSEA. Trimming removed 7 bases from V and 5 bases from J, with 23 bases in between. Here the CDR3 reads CSARLPGREGTGELFF. CDR3 nucleotides: TGCAGCGCGAGGCTACCTGGAAGAGAGGGAACCGGGGAGCTGTTTTTT.

As regards this clonotype: At one end, the junction sequence differs from germline, possibly due to a read error. The V call is TRBV4-2, the J call TRBJ2-2; 9 positions match TRBD2. There are 18 residues in the CDR3. From germline, CDR1 is LGHNA and CDR2 YNFKEQ. CDR3 residues: CASSQDWASGGNTRELFF. CDR3 DNA: TGTGCCAGCAGCCAAGATTGGGCGAGCGGGGGGAACACCAGGGAGCTGTTTTTT.

In its sample, this clonotype was seen a few times. This rearrangement joins TRBV2 to TRBJ2-2; D may be TRBD2 (5 bases). Germline V gene sequence: CDR1 SNHLY, CDR2 FYNNEI. The CDR3 has 16 amino acids. Trimming pared 2 bases from V and 6 bases from J, leaving 16 bases between. CDR3 loop: CASSELGGRGSGELFF. The CDR3, as DNA: TGTGCCAGCAGTGAACTTGGCGGACGAGGGTCCGGGGAGCTGTTTTTT.

Concerning this clonotype itself: This may arise from a read error, as a much more abundant clone is one base away. Without the conserved terminal phenylalanine or tryptophan, this CDR3 likely stems from a read error. V is TRBV24-1 and J is TRBJ2-1; 7 bases fit TRBD1. Germline-derived CDR1 and CDR2 are KGHDR and SFDVKD. The CDR3 totals 15 residues. Trimming cost V 2 bases and J 7 bases; bases outside gene matches: 7. The CDR3 nucleotides are TGTGCCACCAGTGATTCAAGGGGGCTGAGAAATGAGCAGTTCTCC. It yields the protein CATSDSRGLRNEQFS.

J is TRBJ1-2 and V is TRBV20-1; unclear D gene. This CDR3 spans 13 amino acids. V lost 3 bases to trimming and J lost 0 bases, with 8 bases between them. The germline V gene encodes CDR1 DFQATT and CDR2 SNEGSKA (reference sequence). The CDR3 bases are TGCAGTGCTAGTAGGTCATCTAACTATGGCTACACCTTC. Its translation: CSASRSSNYGYTF.

The chain is built from TRBV7-9 and TRBJ2-7; 12 bases line up with TRBD2. The length of the CDR3 is 13 residues. V shed 5 bases and J 12 bases; nucleotides not matched to a gene: 8. Per the germline V gene, CDR1 is SEHNR and CDR2 is FQNEAQ (reference sequence). CDR3 sequence reads: CASSPWTSGTGYF. The CDR3 DNA reads as TGTGCCAGCAGCCCATGGACTAGCGGGACCGGGTACTTC.

The rearrangement links TRBV20-1 to TRBJ2-3, with 7 bases aligning to TRBD2. The V and J ends lost 3 bases and 4 bases, in that order; junction bases with no gene match: 7. The germline V gene encodes CDR1 DFQATT and CDR2 SNEGSKA (reference sequence). The CDR3 is 14 residues long. The CDR3 here is CSARAGRGADTQYF. DNA of the CDR3: TGCAGTGCTAGGGCGGGCCGGGGGGCAGATACGCAGTATTTT.

Comments on this clonotype: In this CDR3 the conserved last residue, phenylalanine or tryptophan, is missing, so a read error is likely. This sequence joins TRBV29-1 and TRBJ2-5, with D tentatively TRBD1 (6 bases). Germline V lookup: CDR1 SQVTM, CDR2 ANQGSEA. The CDR3 has 14 residues. The CDR3 DNA reads TGCAGCGATGAATCAGAACAGGGACCAGAGACCCAGTACCTC. As protein: CSDESEQGPETQYL.

CDR3 in DNA: TGTGCCAGCACCGTACAGAGGGCATATGAGCAGTTCTTC. This translates into CASTVQRAYEQFF. The rearrangement joins TRBV5-5 to TRBJ2-1, with TRBD2 as a possible D gene (5 bases). The V end lost 6 bases, the J end lost 8 bases, and 15 bases lay between the germline ends. Germline-derived CDR1 and CDR2 are SGHKS and YYEKEE (reference sequence). This CDR3 spans 13 amino acids.

The chain links TRBV29-1 to TRBJ2-3; no reliable D call. The CDR3 runs to 14 residues. In germline, CDR1 is SQVTM, CDR2 ANQGSEA. V lost 3 bases to trimming and J lost 2 bases, with 12 bases between them. The CDR3 bases are TGCAGCGTTGATGGTATGGAACACACAGATACGCAGTATTTT. The encoded protein is CSVDGMEHTDTQYF.

Of note for this clonotype: Its ends do not fully match the called genes, so a read error is possible. The V and J genes are TRBV6-1 and TRBJ1-4, with 7 bases aligning to TRBD1. The CDR3 contains 15 residues. Germline loops: CDR1 MNHNS, CDR2 SASEGT. The CDR3: CASSNNRGRSEKLPF. CDR3 nucleotides: TGTGCCAGCAGTAATAACAGGGGAAGGAGTGAAAAACTGCCTTTT.

To note about this clonotype: A read error may be the cause here, since a much bigger clone is one base away. This chain uses TRBV28 with TRBJ2-6, with D tentatively TRBD2 (6 bases). There are 15 residues in the CDR3. Germline V gene lookup returns CDR1 MDHEN and CDR2 SYDVKM. CDR3 in DNA: TGTGCCACCCTCAACACGGGGACTGGGGCCAAGGTCCTGACTTTC. This gives the protein CATLNTGTGAKVLTF.

The chain couples TRBV7-9 to TRBJ2-7, with D uncertain. The CDR3 totals 15 residues. CDR1 is SEHNR, CDR2 FQNEAQ, per germline (reference sequence). V was shortened by 4 bases and J by 8 bases, with 21 bases between the two germline ends. The CDR3 DNA sequence: TGTGCCAGCAGCTCTTTAGTATCCCCCCCCTGCAAGCAGTACTTC. Protein: CASSSLVSPPCKQYF.